This TCR beta chain was sequenced during a study of shared clonotypes between healthy human individuals. Naive-designated CD8 cells lacked CD45RO, were positively enriched for CCR7, and omitted terminally differentiated effector memory CD45RA+ cells. Each subset's genomic DNA was split evenly across several immunoSEQ plates. Roughly 33,000 T cell genomes, or 200 to 250 ng DNA, went into the sorted-subset replicate PCRs. Libraries were prepared by immunoSEQ multiplex PCR; TCRdb keeps only in-frame clonotypes and omits some of them. Counted here are about 2 million clones, approximately 95% occurring once; the ten biggest clones make up 0.9% to 1.5%. V lost 2 bases and J 6 bases, leaving 13 bases between the germline ends. In germline, CDR1 is MGHRA, CDR2 YSYEKL. This CDR3 spans 14 amino acids.

This receptor was obtained from a man aged 18 to 29 in good health. The sequenced sample was naive CD8+ T cells sorted from blood. V gene TRBV4-1 combines with J gene TRBJ1-2, with D maybe TRBD1 (6 bases). CDR3 residues: CASSQIQGGDGYTF. DNA for the CDR3: TGCGCCAGCAGCCAAATACAGGGAGGTGATGGCTACACCTTC.